These 30 T cell receptor beta chains were all obtained from the same sample, sequenced in a study of shared clonotypes between healthy human individuals. This table comes from immunoSEQ multiplex PCR, and its TCRdb copy is limited to in-frame clones, with some not included. The sample gives around 980,000 clones, approximately 80% of which show up once; 0.55% to 0.7% is in the top ten. What was sequenced was memory CD4+ T cells from PBMCs. Regarding subset: CD45RA-negative fraction. These receptors came from a man between 18 and 35 years old in good health. Some clones in this sample may be carry-over from other donors' samples.

CDR3 sequence (DNA): TGCGCCAGCAGCCACGTTGACAGGGACGAGCAGTACTTC. This encodes CASSHVDRDEQYF. The V and J genes are TRBV4-1 and TRBJ2-7; TRBD1 aligns across 7 bases. The germline V gene encodes CDR1 MGHRA and CDR2 YSYEKL. V shed 3 bases and J 5 bases; nucleotides not matched to a gene: 4. The CDR3 length is 13 residues.

The rearrangement uses TRBV6-6 and TRBJ2-7; D assignment may be TRBD1 or TRBD2 (5 bases each). This CDR3 has 13 residues. Germline V lookup: CDR1 MNHNY, CDR2 SVGAGI (reference sequence). The V end was cut by 6 bases, the J end by 6 bases, with 15 bases between. The CDR3 sequence is CASSILATGEQYF. The CDR3 bases are TGTGCCAGCAGCATCCTAGCAACAGGCGAGCAGTACTTC.

This clone was seen only a few times. This chain connects TRBV7-8 to TRBJ2-7; 10 bases map to TRBD2. The ends lost 4 bases at V and 0 bases at J; junction bases unmatched: 6. There are 16 residues in the CDR3. Germline loops: CDR1 SGHVS, CDR2 FQNEAQ. DNA for the CDR3: TGTGCCAGCAGCTACTCTAGCGGGAGCGCCTCCTACGAGCAGTACTTC. Protein product: CASSYSSGSASYEQYF.

This clone has just a few counts. The rearrangement uses TRBV19 and TRBJ2-5, with TRBD1 matching over 10 bases. Germline loops: CDR1 LNHDA, CDR2 SQIVND (reference sequence). This CDR3 is built from 14 residues. V dropped 7 bases and J dropped 1; count of bases not matched to a gene: 3. The CDR3 protein is CASNDRGLQETQYF. The CDR3 DNA is TGTGCCAGTAACGACAGGGGGCTCCAAGAGACCCAGTACTTC.

The chain recombines TRBV21-1 with TRBJ2-1; the tabulated D call, TRBD1, remains unverified against the DNA. TRBV21-1 is noted as a pseudogene. The length of the CDR3 is 15 residues. The CDR3 DNA reads TGTGCCAGCAAATGGGGCAGGGTGTCCTACAATGAGCAGTTCTTC. It is translated as CASKWGRVSYNEQFF.

The gene calls are TRBV7-2 and TRBJ1-2; perhaps TRBD1 as D (6 bases). Germline CDR1 SGHTA, CDR2 FQGNSA. The V end was cut by 5 bases, the J end by 3 bases, with 16 bases between. This CDR3 has 15 residues. For the CDR3, the DNA is TGTGCCAGCAGCCCTGGGGGCAGGGATTACTATGGCTACACCTTC. This sequence encodes CASSPGGRDYYGYTF.

V is TRBV29-1 and J is TRBJ2-2; D is tentatively TRBD1 or TRBD2 (7 bases each). Trimming took 7 bases from V and 7 from J, leaving 19 bases between them. The CDR3 is 14 amino acids. Germline CDR1 and CDR2: SQVTM and ANQGSEA. The CDR3 loop reads CSGRQGGNVGELFF. In nucleotides, the CDR3 is TGCAGCGGAAGACAGGGAGGGAATGTCGGGGAGCTGTTTTTT.

The chain employs TRBV25-1 and TRBJ2-7; TRBD1 matches at 8 bases. This CDR3 comprises 13 residues. V was clipped by 4 bases and J by 4 bases; unmatched bases: 3. CDR1 is MGHDK and CDR2 is SYGVNS in the germline V gene. Written as DNA, the CDR3 is TGTGCCAGCAGTGGCCGGGACAGGTACGAGCAGTACTTC. Translated, it gives CASSGRDRYEQYF.

V usage is TRBV28 and J usage is TRBJ2-7; weak D call: TRBD2 (5 bases). This CDR3 is 13 amino acids long. Germline V gives CDR1 MDHEN, CDR2 SYDVKM. Trimming stripped 5 bases from V and 3 bases from J, with 11 bases between. The CDR3 protein is CASSDPSLYEQYF. CDR3 nucleotides: TGTGCCAGCAGTGATCCTAGCCTCTACGAGCAGTACTTC.

The V gene is TRBV29-1, the J gene TRBJ2-2, with D possibly matching TRBD2 (6 bases). This CDR3 contains 14 residues. The germline V gene encodes CDR1 SQVTM and CDR2 ANQGSEA. The V and J ends lost 1 base and 4 bases respectively, with 10 bases between them. The CDR3 is CSVEVKRATGELFF. The CDR3 DNA sequence: TGCAGCGTTGAAGTGAAGCGGGCCACCGGGGAGCTGTTTTTT.

The chain is built from TRBV13 and TRBJ2-7; 7 bases are shared with TRBD1. Germline values: CDR1 PRHDT, CDR2 FYEKMQ (reference sequence). Trimming cost V 6 bases and J 2 bases; bases outside gene matches: 7. The CDR3 has 14 residues. The CDR3 protein is CASRRQGTAYEQYF. As DNA, the CDR3 is TGTGCCAGCAGACGCCAAGGGACAGCCTACGAGCAGTACTTC.

In regard to this clone: The same CDR3 arises from other DNA sequences in this sample as well. The chain combines TRBV18 with TRBJ2-7, with 9 positions matching TRBD1. The germline CDR1 and CDR2 sequences are KGHSH and LQKENI. V lost 1 base to trimming and J lost 4 bases; unmatched junction nucleotides: 5. The CDR3 consists of 15 residues. The CDR3 reads CASSPQGQGTYEQYF. Written as DNA, the CDR3 is TGTGCCAGCTCACCACAGGGACAGGGAACGTACGAGCAGTACTTC.

The chain is built from TRBV2 and TRBJ1-3; weak D call: TRBD1 (5 bases). This CDR3 spans 14 amino acids. Germline V gene sequence: CDR1 SNHLY, CDR2 FYNNEI. The V gene lost 4 bases and the J gene lost 2 bases, with 9 bases spanning the gap. CDR3 coding DNA: TGTGCCAGCAGTGTGGGGCGAACTGGAAACACCATATATTTT. It specifies CASSVGRTGNTIYF.

The V call is TRBV5-4, the J call TRBJ2-2; no clear D gene. V was cut by 3 bases and J by 0 bases, with 12 bases left in between. The germline V gene has CDR1 SGHNT and CDR2 YYREEE (reference sequence). CDR3 length: 16 residues. The CDR3 DNA sequence: TGTGCCAGCAGCTCCGTGGAGCTAACGAACACCGGGGAGCTGTTTTTT. Protein product: CASSSVELTNTGELFF. Drawing the rest from reference TRBV5-4 and TRBJ2-2, the complete variable domain is ETGVTQSPTHLIKTRGQQVTLRCSSQSGHNTVSWYQQALGQGPQFIFQYYREEENGRGNFPPRFSGLQFPNYSSELNVNALELDDSALYLCASSSVELTNTGELFFGEGSRLTVL.

The chain recombines TRBV7-2 with TRBJ2-1, with 13 bases identical to TRBD2. CDR1 is SGHTA, CDR2 FQGNSA, per germline. The CDR3 loop spans 16 amino acids. Unmatched junction bases numbered 6, after V lost 4 bases and J lost 6 bases. The CDR3 loop reads CASSSTSGRALNEQFF. CDR3 coding DNA: TGTGCCAGCAGCTCCACTAGCGGGAGGGCCCTCAATGAGCAGTTCTTC.

V and J are TRBV6-1 and TRBJ1-5, with TRBD1 matching over 9 bases. Germline V gene sequence: CDR1 MNHNS, CDR2 SASEGT. V was clipped by 1 base and J by 7 bases; unmatched bases: 2. The CDR3 runs to 14 residues. The chain's CDR3 is CASSEGTGVQPQHF. CDR3 in DNA: TGTGCCAGCAGTGAAGGGACAGGGGTGCAGCCCCAGCATTTT.

Note on this clone: At the DNA level, this CDR3 is encoded by other sequences in the same sample as well. As DNA, the CDR3 is TGTGCCAGCAGTCCGACAGGGAGGAGCAATCAGCCCCAGCATTTT. Its translation is CASSPTGRSNQPQHF. The chain employs TRBV28 and TRBJ1-5, with 7 bases matching TRBD1. This CDR3 is 15 amino acids long. V shed 5 bases and J 1 base; nucleotides not matched to a gene: 5. Germline-derived CDR1 and CDR2 are MDHEN and SYDVKM.

V gene TRBV7-3 combines with J gene TRBJ2-1, with a tentative D call TRBD2 (6 bases). The CDR3 has 15 residues. Germline V lookup: CDR1 SGHTA, CDR2 FQGTGA. V was shortened by 5 bases and J by 0 bases, with 11 bases between the two germline ends. The DNA of the CDR3 is TGTGCCAGCAGCGAATCTAGCGCCTCCTACAATGAGCAGTTCTTC. It is translated as CASSESSASYNEQFF. Supplemented by reference TRBV7-3 and TRBJ2-1, the full variable domain reads GAGVSQTPSNKVTEKGKYVELRCDPISGHTALYWYRQSLGQGPEFLIYFQGTGAADDSGLPNDRFFAVRPEGSVSTLKIQRTERGDSAVYLCASSESSASYNEQFFGPGTRLTVL.

The chain carries TRBV5-1 and TRBJ1-4; tentatively, D is TRBD1 (5 bases). V was trimmed by 3 bases and J by 8 bases, leaving 11 bases between them. CDR1 is SGHRS and CDR2 is YFSETQ in the germline V gene. The CDR3 is 13 amino acids. CDR3 nucleotides: TGCGCCAGCAGCTGGGCAGGGAAGGAAAAACTGTTTTTT. It codes for CASSWAGKEKLFF.

The chain combines TRBV28 with TRBJ1-2; no definite D call. The germline CDR1 and CDR2 sequences are MDHEN and SYDVKM. Trimming cost V 6 bases and J 1 base, with 6 bases left between them. CDR3 length: 12 residues. CDR3 protein: CASSQDNYGYTF. The CDR3 nucleotides are TGTGCCAGCAGCCAAGATAACTATGGCTACACCTTC.

This clone has more than one count but fewer than ten. The chain uses TRBV28 and TRBJ1-3; D not certain. Per germline, CDR1 MDHEN and CDR2 SYDVKM. V shed 5 bases and J shed 1 base, with 9 bases lying between them. This CDR3 is 14 amino acids long. The CDR3 bases are TGTGCCAGCAGTACCAGTGCTTCTGGAAACACCATATATTTT. Amino acids: CASSTSASGNTIYF.

The V and J genes are TRBV5-1 and TRBJ1-5; 8 bases are shared with TRBD1. J lost 6 bases, V lost 0 bases, and 8 bases had no gene match. Germline V gene sequence: CDR1 SGHRS, CDR2 YFSETQ. The CDR3 totals 16 residues. Here the CDR3 reads CASSLEATGAGQPQHF. CDR3 DNA sequence: TGCGCCAGCAGCTTGGAGGCGACAGGGGCGGGTCAGCCCCAGCATTTT.

This clone appeared a single time. The chain joins TRBV5-4 to TRBJ1-2, with D possibly being TRBD1 (6 bases). This CDR3 is built from 16 residues. V was clipped by 1 base and J by 1 base, with 14 bases between them. From germline, CDR1 is SGHNT and CDR2 YYREEE (reference sequence). As DNA, the CDR3 is TGTGCCAGCAGCTTGAGGGGAGGGACATTTAACTATGGCTACACCTTC. Translating gives CASSLRGGTFNYGYTF.

The CDR3 DNA sequence: TGTGCCAGCAGTTTTGAGTGGTCTGGGCAGGGGGACCAGCCCCAGCATTTT. It yields the protein CASSFEWSGQGDQPQHF. The J gene is TRBJ1-5, the V gene TRBV28; TRBD1 matches 7 bases. V dropped 3 bases and J dropped 7; count of bases not matched to a gene: 15. The CDR3 consists of 17 residues. The V gene's germline CDR1 is MDHEN and CDR2 SYDVKM. Complete variable domain (other parts from reference TRBV28 and TRBJ1-5): DVKVTQSSRYLVKRTGEKVFLECVQDMDHENMFWYRQDPGLGLRLIYFSYDVKMKEKGDIPEGYSVSREKKERFSLILESASTNQTSMYLCASSFEWSGQGDQPQHFGDGTRLSIL.

V gene TRBV5-4 combines with J gene TRBJ1-1, with 8 bases identical to TRBD1. Germline V lookup: CDR1 SGHNT, CDR2 YYREEE (reference sequence). The CDR3 has 15 amino acids. Trimming at V came to 1 base and at J to 1 base, leaving 3 bases not matched to a gene. CDR3: CASSLLGQGNTEAFF. The CDR3, as DNA: TGTGCCAGCAGCTTGTTAGGACAGGGGAACACTGAAGCTTTCTTT.

The chain carries TRBV5-6 and TRBJ2-1; 11 bases align to TRBD2. The CDR3 runs 15 residues. Looked up from germline, CDR1 is SGHDT and CDR2 is YYEEEE. J was trimmed by 4 bases and V by 2 bases; bases with no gene match: 2. CDR3 sequence (DNA): TGTGCCAGCAGCTTTTGGACTAGCGGGTACAATGAGCAGTTCTTC. Residues: CASSFWTSGYNEQFF.

The chain recombines TRBV6-5 with TRBJ2-1; TRBD1 might be the D (6 bases). CDR3 length: 14 amino acids. The V and J ends lost 6 bases and 6 bases respectively, with 15 bases between them. The germline V gene encodes CDR1 MNHEY and CDR2 SVGAGI. CDR3 residues: CASSRRDTGNEQFF. The CDR3 region has the DNA TGTGCCAGCAGCCGCCGGGACACGGGCAATGAGCAGTTCTTC.

The J gene is TRBJ2-6, the V gene TRBV28, with a tentative D call TRBD1 (6 bases). The CDR3 totals 16 residues. Germline CDR1 is MDHEN and CDR2 is SYDVKM. Trimming took 5 bases from V and 1 from J, leaving 12 bases between them. The CDR3 loop is CASSIKGTSGANVLTF. The DNA of the CDR3 is TGTGCCAGCAGTATCAAAGGGACATCTGGGGCCAACGTCCTGACTTTC.

This clone was detected once. This chain uses TRBV14 with TRBJ1-3; D unresolved. Germline CDR1 reads SGHDN; CDR2 reads FVKESK. The CDR3 runs 15 residues. Trimming cost V 0 bases and J 4 bases, with 10 bases left between them. The CDR3 spells CASSQDTARGNTIYF. DNA for the CDR3: TGTGCCAGCAGCCAAGATACTGCCAGAGGAAACACCATATATTTT.

The V gene is TRBV9, the J gene TRBJ2-7; 7 positions agree with TRBD2. The CDR3 runs to 16 residues. Per the germline V gene, CDR1 is SGDLS and CDR2 is YYNGEE. With V trimmed by 6 bases and J by 6 bases, 18 bases remained unmatched. CDR3 DNA sequence: TGTGCCAGCACCGACCGGACGGGAGGAGGTTTGGGCGAGCAGTACTTC. This gives the protein CASTDRTGGGLGEQYF.